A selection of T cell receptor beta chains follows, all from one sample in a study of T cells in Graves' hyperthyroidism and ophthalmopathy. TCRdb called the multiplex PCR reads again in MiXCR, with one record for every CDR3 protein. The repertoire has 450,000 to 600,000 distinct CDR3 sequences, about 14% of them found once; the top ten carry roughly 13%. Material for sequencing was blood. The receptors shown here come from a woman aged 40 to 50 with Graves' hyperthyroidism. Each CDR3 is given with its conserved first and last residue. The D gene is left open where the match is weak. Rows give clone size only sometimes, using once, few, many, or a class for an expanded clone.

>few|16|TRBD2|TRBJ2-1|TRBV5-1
TGCGCCAGCAGCCCCCTGCTAGCGGGAGCATCCAATGAGCAGTTCTTC
CASSPLLAGASNEQFF
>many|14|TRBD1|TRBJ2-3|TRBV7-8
TGTGCCAGCAGCAACGACAGGGGCACAGATACGCAGTATTTT
CASSNDRGTDTQYF
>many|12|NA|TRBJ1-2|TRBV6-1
TGTGCCAGCGTCAAGGTCCCCTATGGCTACACCTTC
CASVKVPYGYTF
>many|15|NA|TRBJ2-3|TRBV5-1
TGCGCCAGCAGGCAGATCAGGGGTACCACAGATACGCAGTATTTT
CASRQIRGTTDTQYF
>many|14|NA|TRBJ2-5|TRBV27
TGTGCCAGCAGTCCCCGGGACCCAGCAGAGACCCAGTACTTC
CASSPRDPAETQYF
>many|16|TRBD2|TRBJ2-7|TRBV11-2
TGTGCCAGCAGCTTAGATCCTAGCGGGAGCGTCGACGAGCAGTACTTC
CASSLDPSGSVDEQYF
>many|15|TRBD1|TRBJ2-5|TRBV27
TGTGCCAGCACTTACTATGGGACAGGGGTTGGGACCCAGTACTTC
CASTYYGTGVGTQYF
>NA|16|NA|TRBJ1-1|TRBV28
TGTGCCAGCAGTCTCCAATTGGCCGGACTGAACACTGAAGCTCTCTTT
CASSLQLAGLNTEALF
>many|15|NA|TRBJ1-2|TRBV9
TGTGCCAGCAGCGTAAGGGAGACAGCTAACTATGGCTACACCTTC
CASSVRETANYGYTF
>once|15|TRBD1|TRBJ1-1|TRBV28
TGTGCCAGCAGCGGGACAGGGTTGGCAAACACTGAAGCTTTCTTT
CASSGTGLANTEAFF
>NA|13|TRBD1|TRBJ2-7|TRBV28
TGTGCCAGCAGTCCCGCCGACAGGGACGAGCAGTACTTC
CASSPADRDEQYF
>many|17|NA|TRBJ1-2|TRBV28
TGTGCCAGCAGTTTCGCAGGGTTGCAAATCCTTAACTATGGCTACACCTTC
CASSFAGLQILNYGYTF
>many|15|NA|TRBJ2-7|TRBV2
TGTGCCAGCAGTGAAGGTTTAGCGGCATCCTACGAGCAGTACTTC
CASSEGLAASYEQYF
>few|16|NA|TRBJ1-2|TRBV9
TGTGCCAGCAGCGTAGAGCCCAGGTTAGCTAACTATGGCTACACCTTC
CASSVEPRLANYGYTF